This TCR beta chain is drawn from a study of blood T cell repertoires in COVID-19. Turning to the study itself: From T cells, B-cell-depleted T cells, or PBMCs came the material, which was cDNA or gDNA.

The CDR3 extends over 14 amino acids. Germline trimming cut 3 bases from V and 5 bases from J; bases unmatched to any gene: 6. Germline V lookup: CDR1 SGHRS, CDR2 YFSETQ. In the study's own analysis: How many nucleated cells were present was estimated from reference gene primer amplification. The protocol was immunoSEQ multiplex PCR, while the TCRdb copy is restricted to in-frame clones and leaves out a portion. V and J calls and clone size follow that table, whereas D and trimming were derived from the DNA. The table lists 150,000 to 200,000 clones, nearly 90% of them singletons. The sequence was obtained from a man in his fifties or sixties with active or convalescent COVID-19. J is TRBJ2-5 and V is TRBV5-1; 8 nucleotides agree with TRBD1. Sequenced: peripheral blood. The DNA of the CDR3 is TGCGCCAGCAGCTCAACCGACAGGGGTGAGACCCAGTACTTC. As protein: CASSSTDRGETQYF.